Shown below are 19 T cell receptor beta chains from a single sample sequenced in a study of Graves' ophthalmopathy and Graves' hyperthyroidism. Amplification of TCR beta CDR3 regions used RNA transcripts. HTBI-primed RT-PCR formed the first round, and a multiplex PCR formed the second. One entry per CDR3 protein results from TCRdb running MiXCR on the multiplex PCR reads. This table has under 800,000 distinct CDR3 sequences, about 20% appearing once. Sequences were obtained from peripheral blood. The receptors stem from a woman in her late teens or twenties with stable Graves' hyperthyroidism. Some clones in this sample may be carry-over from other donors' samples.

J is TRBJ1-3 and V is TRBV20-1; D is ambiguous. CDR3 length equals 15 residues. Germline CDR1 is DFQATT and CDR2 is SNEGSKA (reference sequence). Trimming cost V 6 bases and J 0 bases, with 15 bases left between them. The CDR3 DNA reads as TGCAGTGCCAACGCCATTCTCGACTCTGGAAACACCATATATTTT. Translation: CSANAILDSGNTIYF.

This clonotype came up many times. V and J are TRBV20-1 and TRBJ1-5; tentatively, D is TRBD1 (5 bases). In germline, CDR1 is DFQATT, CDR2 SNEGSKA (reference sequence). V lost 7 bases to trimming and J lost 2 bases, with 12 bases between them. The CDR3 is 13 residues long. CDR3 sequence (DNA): TGCAGTGTGGCGGGACTGCGCAATCAGCCCCAGCATTTT. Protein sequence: CSVAGLRNQPQHF.

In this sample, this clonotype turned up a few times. Here the CDR3 DNA reads TGTGCCAGCAGCCAAGTAGCTAGTCAGGCCGGGGAGCTGTTTTTT. This gives the protein CASSQVASQAGELFF. V and J are TRBV4-2 and TRBJ2-2, with D hard to call. Trimming shortened V by 1 base and J by 6 bases, and 12 bases separated the two germline ends. The CDR3 extends over 15 amino acids. Germline values: CDR1 LGHNA, CDR2 YNFKEQ.

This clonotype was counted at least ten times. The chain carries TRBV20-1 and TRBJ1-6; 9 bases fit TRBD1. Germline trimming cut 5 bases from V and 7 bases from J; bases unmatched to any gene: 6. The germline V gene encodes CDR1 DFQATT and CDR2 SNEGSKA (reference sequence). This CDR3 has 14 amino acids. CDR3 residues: CSAPRDRDNSPLHF. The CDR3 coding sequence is TGCAGTGCTCCCCGGGACAGGGACAATTCACCCCTCCACTTT.

The CDR3 loop reads CASSPAGQYNSPLHF. DNA of the CDR3: TGTGCCAGCAGTCCGGCGGGACAGTATAATTCACCCCTCCACTTT. This chain joins TRBV28 and TRBJ1-6; TRBD1 matches at 7 bases. The CDR3 has 15 amino acids. With V trimmed by 5 bases and J by 4 bases, 5 bases remained unmatched. Per germline, CDR1 MDHEN and CDR2 SYDVKM.

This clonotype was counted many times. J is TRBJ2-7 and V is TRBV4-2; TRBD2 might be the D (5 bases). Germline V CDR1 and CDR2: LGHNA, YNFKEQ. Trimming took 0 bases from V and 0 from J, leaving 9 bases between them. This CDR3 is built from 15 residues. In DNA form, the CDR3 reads TGTGCCAGCAGCCAAGAAGCGGAAAGCTCCTACGAGCAGTACTTC. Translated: CASSQEAESSYEQYF.

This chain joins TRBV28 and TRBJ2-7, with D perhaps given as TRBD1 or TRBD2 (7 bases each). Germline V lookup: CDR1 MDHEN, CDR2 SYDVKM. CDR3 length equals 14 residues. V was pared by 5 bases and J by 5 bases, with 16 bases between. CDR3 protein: CASSAQGRVDEQYF. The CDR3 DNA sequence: TGTGCCAGCAGTGCACAGGGGAGGGTGGACGAGCAGTACTTC.

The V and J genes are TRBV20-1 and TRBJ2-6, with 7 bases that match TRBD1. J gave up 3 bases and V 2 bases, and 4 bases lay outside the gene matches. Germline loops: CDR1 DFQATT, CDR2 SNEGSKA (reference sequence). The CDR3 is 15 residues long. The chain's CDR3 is CSARPQGVGANVLTF. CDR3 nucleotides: TGCAGTGCTAGACCCCAGGGGGTTGGGGCCAACGTCCTGACTTTC.

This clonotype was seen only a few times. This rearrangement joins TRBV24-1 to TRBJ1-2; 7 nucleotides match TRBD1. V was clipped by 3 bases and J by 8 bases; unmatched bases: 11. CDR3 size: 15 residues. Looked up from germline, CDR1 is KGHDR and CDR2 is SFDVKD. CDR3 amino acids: CATSDQRQGGSGYTF. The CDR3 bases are TGTGCCACCAGTGATCAGAGACAGGGTGGGTCCGGCTACACCTTC.

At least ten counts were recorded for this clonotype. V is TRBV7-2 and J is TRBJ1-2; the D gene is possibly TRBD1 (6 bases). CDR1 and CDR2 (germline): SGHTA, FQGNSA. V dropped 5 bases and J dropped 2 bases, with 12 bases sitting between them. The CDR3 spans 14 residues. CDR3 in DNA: TGTGCCAGCAGCCTGCGGACAGCCAACTATGGCTACACCTTC. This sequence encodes CASSLRTANYGYTF.

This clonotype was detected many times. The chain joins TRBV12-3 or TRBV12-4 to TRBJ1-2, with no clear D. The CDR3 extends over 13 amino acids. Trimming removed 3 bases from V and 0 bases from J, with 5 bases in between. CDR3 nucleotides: TGTGCCAGCAGTTTTTCAGCTAACTATGGCTACACCTTC. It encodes CASSFSANYGYTF.

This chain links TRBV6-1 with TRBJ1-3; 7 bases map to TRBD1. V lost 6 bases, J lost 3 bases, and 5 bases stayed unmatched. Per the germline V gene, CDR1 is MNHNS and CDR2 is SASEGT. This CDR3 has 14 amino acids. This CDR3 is CASSRGTDGNTIYF. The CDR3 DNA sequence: TGTGCCAGCAGCCGAGGGACAGATGGAAACACCATATATTTT.

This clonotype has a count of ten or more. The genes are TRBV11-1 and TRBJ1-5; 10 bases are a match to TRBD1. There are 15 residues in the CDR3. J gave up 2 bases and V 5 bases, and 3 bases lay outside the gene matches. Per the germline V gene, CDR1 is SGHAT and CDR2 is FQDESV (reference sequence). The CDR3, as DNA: TGTGCCAGCAGCAACGGACAGGGGGGCAATCAGCCCCAGCATTTT. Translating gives CASSNGQGGNQPQHF.

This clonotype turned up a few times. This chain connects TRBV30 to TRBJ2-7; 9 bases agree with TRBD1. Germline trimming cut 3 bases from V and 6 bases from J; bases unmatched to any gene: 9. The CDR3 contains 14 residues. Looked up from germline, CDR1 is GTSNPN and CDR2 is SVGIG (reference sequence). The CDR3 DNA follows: TGTGCCTGGAGGAGGCAACAGGGGGCATTCGAGCAGTACTTC. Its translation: CAWRRQQGAFEQYF.

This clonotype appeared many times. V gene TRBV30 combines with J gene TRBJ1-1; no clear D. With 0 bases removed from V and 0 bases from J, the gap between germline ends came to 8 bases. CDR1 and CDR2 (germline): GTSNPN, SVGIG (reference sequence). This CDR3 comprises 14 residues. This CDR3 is CAWSVPGVNTEAFF. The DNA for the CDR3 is TGTGCCTGGAGTGTTCCCGGGGTGAACACTGAAGCTTTCTTT.

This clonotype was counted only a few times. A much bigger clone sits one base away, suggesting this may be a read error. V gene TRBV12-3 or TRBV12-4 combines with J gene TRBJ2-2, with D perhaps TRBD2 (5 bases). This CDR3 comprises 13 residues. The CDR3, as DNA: TGTGCCAGCAGTTTAACGAACACCGGGGAGCTGTGTTTT. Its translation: CASSLTNTGELCF.

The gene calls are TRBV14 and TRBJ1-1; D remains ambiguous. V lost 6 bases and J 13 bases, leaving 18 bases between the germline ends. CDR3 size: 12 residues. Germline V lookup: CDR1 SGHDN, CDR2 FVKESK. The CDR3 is CASSLIPDNVFF. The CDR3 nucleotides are TGTGCCAGCAGTCTTATACCGGATAACGTTTTCTTT.

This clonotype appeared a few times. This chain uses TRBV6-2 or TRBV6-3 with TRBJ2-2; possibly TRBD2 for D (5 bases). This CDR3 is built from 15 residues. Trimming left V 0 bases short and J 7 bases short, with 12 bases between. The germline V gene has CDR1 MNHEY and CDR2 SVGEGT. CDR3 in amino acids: CASSYSRVGSGELFF. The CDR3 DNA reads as TGTGCCAGCAGTTACTCGAGAGTGGGGAGCGGGGAGCTGTTTTTT.

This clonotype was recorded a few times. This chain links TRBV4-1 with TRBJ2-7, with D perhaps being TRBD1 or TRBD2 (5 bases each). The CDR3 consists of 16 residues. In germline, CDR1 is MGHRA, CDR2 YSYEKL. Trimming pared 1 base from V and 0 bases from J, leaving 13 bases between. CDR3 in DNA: TGCGCCAGCAGCCAAGCCCGGCCAGGGAGCTCCTACGAGCAGTACTTC. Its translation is CASSQARPGSSYEQYF.